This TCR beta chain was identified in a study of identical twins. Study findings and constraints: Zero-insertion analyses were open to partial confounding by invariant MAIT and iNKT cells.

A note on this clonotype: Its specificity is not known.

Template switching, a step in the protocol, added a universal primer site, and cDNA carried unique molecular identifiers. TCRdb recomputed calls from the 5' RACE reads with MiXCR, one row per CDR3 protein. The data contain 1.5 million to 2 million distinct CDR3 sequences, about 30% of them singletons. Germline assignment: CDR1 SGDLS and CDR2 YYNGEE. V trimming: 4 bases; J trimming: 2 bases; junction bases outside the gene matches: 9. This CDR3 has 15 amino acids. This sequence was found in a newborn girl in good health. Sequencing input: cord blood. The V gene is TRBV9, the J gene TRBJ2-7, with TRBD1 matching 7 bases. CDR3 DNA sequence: TGTGCCAGCAGCCAGGGATCGGGACAGCCCTACGAGCAGTACTTC. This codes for CASSQGSGQPYEQYF.